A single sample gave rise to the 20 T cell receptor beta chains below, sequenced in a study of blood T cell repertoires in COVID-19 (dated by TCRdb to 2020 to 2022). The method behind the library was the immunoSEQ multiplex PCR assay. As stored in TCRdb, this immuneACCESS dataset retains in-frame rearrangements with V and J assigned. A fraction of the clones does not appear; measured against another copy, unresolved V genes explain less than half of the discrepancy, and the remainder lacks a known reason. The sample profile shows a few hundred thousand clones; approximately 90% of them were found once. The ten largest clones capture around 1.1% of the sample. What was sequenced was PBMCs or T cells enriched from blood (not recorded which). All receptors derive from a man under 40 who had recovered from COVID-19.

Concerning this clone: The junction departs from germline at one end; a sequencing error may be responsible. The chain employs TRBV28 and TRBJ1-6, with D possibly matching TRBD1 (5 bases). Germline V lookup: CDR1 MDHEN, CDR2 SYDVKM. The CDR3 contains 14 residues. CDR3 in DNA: TGTGCCAGCAGTTTATCAGGGCATAATTCGCCCCTCCACTTT. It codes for CASSLSGHNSPLHF.

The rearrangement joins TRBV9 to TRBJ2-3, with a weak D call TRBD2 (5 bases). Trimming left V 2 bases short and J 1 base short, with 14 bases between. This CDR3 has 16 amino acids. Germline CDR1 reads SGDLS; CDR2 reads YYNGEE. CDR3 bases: TGTGCCAGCAGCGTGGGCCTCCACGGGGGCACAGATACGCAGTATTTT. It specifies CASSVGLHGGTDTQYF.

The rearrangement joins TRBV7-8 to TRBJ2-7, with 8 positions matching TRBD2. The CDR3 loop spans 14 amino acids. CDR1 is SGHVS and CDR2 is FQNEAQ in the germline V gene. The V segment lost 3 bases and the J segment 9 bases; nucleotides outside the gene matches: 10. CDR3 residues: CASSFSGSVFRQYF. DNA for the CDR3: TGTGCCAGCAGCTTCAGCGGGAGTGTTTTTCGGCAGTACTTC.

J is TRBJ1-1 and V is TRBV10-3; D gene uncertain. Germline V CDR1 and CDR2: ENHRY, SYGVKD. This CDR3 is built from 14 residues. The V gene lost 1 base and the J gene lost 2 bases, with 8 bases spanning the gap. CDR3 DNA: TGTGCCATCAGTGAGTTTGCACAAAACACTGAAGCTTTCTTT. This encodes CAISEFAQNTEAFF.

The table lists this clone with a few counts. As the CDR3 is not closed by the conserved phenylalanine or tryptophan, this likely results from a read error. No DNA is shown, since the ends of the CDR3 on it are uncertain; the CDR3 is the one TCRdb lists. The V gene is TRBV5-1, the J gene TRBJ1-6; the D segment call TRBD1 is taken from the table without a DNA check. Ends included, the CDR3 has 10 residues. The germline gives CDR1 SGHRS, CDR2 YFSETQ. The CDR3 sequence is CASSFPNRGH.

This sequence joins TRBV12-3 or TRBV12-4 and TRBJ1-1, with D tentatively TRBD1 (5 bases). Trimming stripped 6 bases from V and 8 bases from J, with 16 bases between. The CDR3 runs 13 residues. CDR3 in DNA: TGTGCCAGCAGGGGGCCGCTTTTGGCGGAAGCTTTCTTT. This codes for CASRGPLLAEAFF.

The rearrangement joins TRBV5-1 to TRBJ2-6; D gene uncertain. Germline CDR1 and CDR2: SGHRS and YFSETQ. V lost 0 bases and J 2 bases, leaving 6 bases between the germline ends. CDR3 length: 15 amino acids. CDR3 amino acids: CASSLVVTGANVLTF. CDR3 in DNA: TGCGCCAGCAGCTTGGTTGTTACTGGGGCCAACGTCCTGACTTTC.

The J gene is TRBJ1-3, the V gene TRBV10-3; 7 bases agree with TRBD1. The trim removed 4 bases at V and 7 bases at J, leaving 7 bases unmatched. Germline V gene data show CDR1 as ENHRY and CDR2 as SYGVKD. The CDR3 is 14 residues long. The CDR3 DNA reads TGTGCCATCAGTGGACAGACAGGGTACAACACCATATATTTT. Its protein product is CAISGQTGYNTIYF.

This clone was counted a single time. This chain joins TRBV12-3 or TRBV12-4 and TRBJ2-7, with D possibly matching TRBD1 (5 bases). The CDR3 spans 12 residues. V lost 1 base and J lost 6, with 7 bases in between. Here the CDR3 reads CASSLGRVEQYF. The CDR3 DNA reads TGTGCCAGCAGTTTAGGCAGGGTCGAGCAGTACTTC.

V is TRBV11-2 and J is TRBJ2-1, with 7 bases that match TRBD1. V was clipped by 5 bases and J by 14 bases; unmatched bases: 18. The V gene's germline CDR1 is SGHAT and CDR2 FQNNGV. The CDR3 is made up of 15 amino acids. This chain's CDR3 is CASSVSRIAQGMEFF. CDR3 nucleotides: TGTGCCAGCAGCGTGAGCCGGATAGCACAGGGGATGGAGTTCTTC.

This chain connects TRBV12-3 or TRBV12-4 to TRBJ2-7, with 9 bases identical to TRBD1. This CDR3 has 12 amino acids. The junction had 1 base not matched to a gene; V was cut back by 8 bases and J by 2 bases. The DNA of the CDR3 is TGTGCCAGCGGGACAGGGCCCTACGAGCAGTACTTC. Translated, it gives CASGTGPYEQYF.

In nucleotides, the CDR3 is TGTGCCAGCTCACCGGGCAAGACAGCTTCCTACGAGCAGTACTTC. It yields the protein CASSPGKTASYEQYF. The chain is built from TRBV18 and TRBJ2-7; D possibly corresponds to TRBD1 (5 bases). CDR3 length equals 15 residues. Germline V lookup: CDR1 KGHSH, CDR2 LQKENI. V was clipped by 3 bases and J by 1 base, with 13 bases between them.

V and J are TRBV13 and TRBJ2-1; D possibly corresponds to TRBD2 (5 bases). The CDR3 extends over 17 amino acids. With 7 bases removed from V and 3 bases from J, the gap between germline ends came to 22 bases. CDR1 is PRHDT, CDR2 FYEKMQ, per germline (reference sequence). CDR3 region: CASTPGRWRANYNEQFF. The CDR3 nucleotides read TGTGCCAGCACTCCCGGTCGATGGCGGGCCAACTACAATGAGCAGTTCTTC.

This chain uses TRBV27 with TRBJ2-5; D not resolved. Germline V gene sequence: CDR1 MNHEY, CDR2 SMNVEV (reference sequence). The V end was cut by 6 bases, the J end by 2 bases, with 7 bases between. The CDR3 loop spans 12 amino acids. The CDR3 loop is CASRGRQETQYF. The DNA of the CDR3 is TGTGCCAGCAGAGGCAGGCAAGAGACCCAGTACTTC.

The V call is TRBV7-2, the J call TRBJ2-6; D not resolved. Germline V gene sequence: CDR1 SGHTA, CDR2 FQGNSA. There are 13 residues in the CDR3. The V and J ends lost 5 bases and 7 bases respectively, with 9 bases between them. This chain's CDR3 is CASSLTEANVLTF. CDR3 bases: TGTGCCAGCAGCCTAACCGAAGCCAACGTCCTGACTTTC.

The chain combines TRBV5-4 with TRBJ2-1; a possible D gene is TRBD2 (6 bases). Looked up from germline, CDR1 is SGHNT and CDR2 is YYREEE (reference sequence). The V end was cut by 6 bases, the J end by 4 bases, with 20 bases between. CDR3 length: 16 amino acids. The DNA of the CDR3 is TGTGCCAGCACCATCAACCGTGGCGGGGCTTACAATGAGCAGTTCTTC. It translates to CASTINRGGAYNEQFF. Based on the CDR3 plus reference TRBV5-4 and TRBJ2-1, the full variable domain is ETGVTQSPTHLIKTRGQQVTLRCSSQSGHNTVSWYQQALGQGPQFIFQYYREEENGRGNFPPRFSGLQFPNYSSELNVNALELDDSALYLCASTINRGGAYNEQFFGPGTRLTVL.

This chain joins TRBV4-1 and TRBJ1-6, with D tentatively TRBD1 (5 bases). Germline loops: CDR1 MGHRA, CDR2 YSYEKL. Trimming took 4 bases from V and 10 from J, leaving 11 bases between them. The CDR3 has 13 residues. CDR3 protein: CASSRGGSSPLHF. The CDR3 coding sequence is TGCGCCAGCAGCCGGGGCGGGAGCTCACCCCTCCACTTT.

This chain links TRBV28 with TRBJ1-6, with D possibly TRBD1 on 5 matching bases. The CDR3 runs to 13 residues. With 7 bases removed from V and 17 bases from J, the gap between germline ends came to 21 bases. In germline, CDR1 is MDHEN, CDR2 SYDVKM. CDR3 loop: CASTPTRDSAVHF. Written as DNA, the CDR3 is TGTGCCAGCACCCCGACTCGGGACTCAGCGGTCCACTTT.

The CDR3: CASSWAQSYEQYF. CDR3 DNA sequence: TGTGCCAGCAGCTGGGCCCAGTCCTACGAGCAGTACTTC. This chain links TRBV7-9 with TRBJ2-7; no clear D. The V and J ends lost 4 bases and 1 base respectively, with 8 bases between them. The CDR3 extends over 13 amino acids. CDR1 and CDR2 from the germline V gene are SEHNR and FQNEAQ (reference sequence).

Written as DNA, the CDR3 is TGTGCCAGCTCACCCATTTATTCAGAGAACACTGAAGCTTTCTTT. It codes for CASSPIYSENTEAFF. V is TRBV18 and J is TRBJ1-1; D gene uncertain. This CDR3 region has 15 residues. CDR1 and CDR2 (germline): KGHSH, LQKENI. Trimming shortened V by 3 bases and J by 1 base, and 12 bases separated the two germline ends.